This is a list of T cell receptor beta chains from one sample in a study of T cells after yellow fever vaccination. TCRdb processed the 5' RACE reads anew with MiXCR; each CDR3 protein has one entry. This table holds about 630,000 distinct CDR3 sequences, approximately 13% found once. Specimen: PBMCs, collected on the day of the yellow fever booster vaccination. The receptors were gathered from a man younger than 40 who received the YFV17D yellow fever vaccine. CDR3s include the opening cysteine and the closing phenylalanine or tryptophan. A D gene is named only where the DNA matches it firmly. Some rows have no size entry. The others give once, few or many, or a class for an expanded clone.

V: TRBV14
J: TRBJ2-1
size: -
D: -
CDR3: CASSQGPGREQFF
DNA: TGTGCCAGCAGCCAAGGTCCCGGCCGGGAGCAGTTCTTC

V: TRBV28
J: TRBJ2-7
size: -
D: -
CDR3: CASGAPRVDYRGDEQYF
DNA: TGTGCCAGCGGCGCCCCGCGGGTGGACTATAGGGGCGACGAGCAGTACTTC

V: TRBV7-6
J: TRBJ2-1
size: -
D: -
CDR3: CASSLVGASYNEQFF
DNA: TGTGCCAGCAGCTTAGTCGGCGCCTCCTACAATGAGCAGTTCTTC

V: TRBV5-6
J: TRBJ2-7
size: few
D: -
CDR3: CASRVGGRRYEQYF
DNA: TGTGCCAGCAGGGTTGGTGGCAGGCGCTACGAGCAGTACTTC

V: TRBV5-4
J: TRBJ2-1
size: few
D: -
CDR3: CASRGPLAFADNEQFF
DNA: TGTGCCAGCAGGGGCCCCCTAGCGTTCGCGGACAATGAGCAGTTCTTC

V: TRBV20-1
J: TRBJ2-3
size: few
D: -
CDR3: CSVQNPGTDTQYF
DNA: TGCAGTGTACAAAATCCGGGCACAGATACGCAGTATTTT

V: TRBV25-1
J: TRBJ2-1
size: -
D: TRBD2
CDR3: CASSEFIGGGNEQFF
DNA: TGTGCCAGCAGTGAATTCATCGGGGGGGGGAATGAGCAGTTCTTC

V: TRBV7-2
J: TRBJ2-1
size: many
D: TRBD2
CDR3: CASRGLLAGGGGEQFF
DNA: TGTGCCAGCAGGGGATTACTAGCGGGAGGCGGGGGTGAGCAGTTCTTC

V: TRBV12-3/TRBV12-4
J: TRBJ2-1
size: many
D: -
CDR3: CASSLMAGLDEQFF
DNA: TGTGCCAGCAGTTTAATGGCAGGGCTAGATGAGCAGTTCTTC

V: TRBV11-1
J: TRBJ2-3
size: few
D: TRBD2
CDR3: CASSLGVSTSGYLHDTQYF
DNA: TGTGCCAGCAGCTTAGGGGTATCTACTAGCGGGTACCTCCACGATACGCAGTATTTT

V: TRBV6-5
J: TRBJ2-1
size: few
D: -
CDR3: CASSYNMGLENEQFF
DNA: TGTGCCAGCAGTTACAACATGGGCTTAGAGAATGAGCAGTTCTTC

V: TRBV7-9
J: TRBJ2-7
size: -
D: -
CDR3: CASSSLTGPEQYF
DNA: TGTGCCAGCAGCTCCTTAACAGGGCCCGAGCAGTACTTC

V: TRBV7-9
J: TRBJ1-1
size: -
D: TRBD1
CDR3: CASSLIWTGVNTEAFF
DNA: TGTGCCAGCAGCTTAATCTGGACAGGGGTGAACACTGAAGCTTTCTTT

V: TRBV7-2
J: TRBJ2-3
size: many
D: -
CDR3: CASSLLYSSSSTDTQYF
DNA: TGTGCCAGCAGCTTATTGTATTCTAGCTCCAGCACAGATACGCAGTATTTT

V: TRBV7-2
J: TRBJ1-3
size: -
D: -
CDR3: CASSATRNTIYF
DNA: TGTGCCAGCAGCGCGACGAGGAACACCATATATTTT

V: TRBV4-3
J: TRBJ2-7
size: few
D: TRBD2
CDR3: CASSQGAGDINEQYF
DNA: TGCGCCAGCAGCCAAGGGGCGGGAGACATCAACGAGCAGTACTTC

V: TRBV20-1
J: TRBJ2-1
size: few
D: TRBD1
CDR3: CSAKRGQGGEQFF
DNA: TGCAGTGCTAAGCGGGGACAGGGGGGTGAGCAGTTCTTC

V: TRBV27
J: TRBJ2-6
size: few
D: -
CDR3: CASSSLPPYSGANVLTF
DNA: TGTGCCAGCAGTTCACTGCCCCCCTACTCTGGGGCCAACGTCCTGACTTTC

V: TRBV5-1
J: TRBJ2-7
size: -
D: -
CDR3: CASRYEGRGVEQYF
DNA: TGCGCCAGCAGGTACGAGGGCAGGGGTGTGGAGCAGTACTTC

V: TRBV4-3
J: TRBJ2-5
size: -
D: TRBD1
CDR3: CASSQTDRGETQYF
DNA: TGCGCCAGCAGCCAAACGGACAGGGGAGAGACCCAGTACTTC

V: TRBV6-1
J: TRBJ2-1
size: few
D: -
CDR3: CASSGPGGSYNEQFF
DNA: TGTGCCAGCAGTGGACCCGGAGGATCCTACAATGAGCAGTTCTTC

V: TRBV21-1
J: TRBJ2-7
size: -
D: -
CDR3: CASSKARRGEQYF
DNA: TGTGCCAGCAGCAAAGCGCGTAGAGGCGAGCAGTACTTC

V: TRBV21-1
J: TRBJ1-4
size: -
D: -
CDR3: CASRAEKLFF
DNA: TGTGCCAGCAGAGCAGAAAAACTGTTTTTT

V: TRBV10-2
J: TRBJ2-2
size: -
D: TRBD2
CDR3: CASNGGGGTGELFF
DNA: TGCGCCAGCAATGGGGGCGGGGGGACCGGGGAGCTGTTTTTT

V: TRBV4-3
J: TRBJ2-7
size: -
D: TRBD2
CDR3: CASSQEGVSGRSYEQYF
DNA: TGCGCCAGCAGCCAAGAAGGGGTTAGCGGGAGATCCTACGAGCAGTACTTC

V: TRBV6-1
J: TRBJ2-3
size: -
D: -
CDR3: CASTDGQIGTDTQYF
DNA: TGTGCCAGCACCGACGGACAGATCGGCACAGATACGCAGTATTTT

V: TRBV21-1
J: TRBJ2-7
size: few
D: -
CDR3: CASQLRDRGTYEQYF
DNA: TGTGCCAGCCAATTAAGGGACAGGGGTACCTACGAGCAGTACTTC

V: TRBV11-2
J: TRBJ2-1
size: few
D: TRBD2
CDR3: CASRRSGASSYNEQFF
DNA: TGTGCCAGCAGACGAAGCGGGGCCTCCTCCTACAATGAGCAGTTCTTC

V: TRBV20-1
J: TRBJ2-6
size: -
D: TRBD1
CDR3: CSAPQGASGANVLTF
DNA: TGCAGTGCTCCACAGGGGGCGAGTGGGGCCAACGTCCTGACTTTC

V: TRBV19
J: TRBJ2-1
size: -
D: -
CDR3: CASSRGPPEQFF
DNA: TGTGCCAGTAGTCGCGGGCCTCCTGAGCAGTTCTTC

V: TRBV6-2/TRBV6-3
J: TRBJ2-1
size: -
D: TRBD2
CDR3: CASSYGVSGTHLGIYNEQFF
DNA: TGTGCCAGCAGTTACGGCGTTAGCGGGACCCATTTGGGGATCTACAATGAGCAGTTCTTC

V: TRBV10-1
J: TRBJ1-1
size: many
D: -
CDR3: CASSVGAATEAFF
DNA: TGCGCCAGCAGTGTTGGCGCTGCCACGGAAGCTTTCTTT

V: TRBV29-1
J: TRBJ2-3
size: few
D: -
CDR3: CSVEYNTDTQYF
DNA: TGCAGCGTTGAGTACAACACAGATACGCAGTATTTT

V: TRBV12-3/TRBV12-4
J: TRBJ2-7
size: few
D: TRBD2
CDR3: CASNRGGRAYEQYF
DNA: TGTGCCAGCAATAGGGGCGGGAGGGCCTACGAGCAGTACTTC

V: TRBV28
J: TRBJ2-1
size: -
D: -
CDR3: CASSPRAYSSEQFF
DNA: TGTGCCAGCAGCCCCCGGGCCTATTCATCGGAGCAGTTCTTC

V: TRBV7-9
J: TRBJ1-3
size: -
D: -
CDR3: CASSDAGSGNTIYF
DNA: TGTGCCAGCAGCGATGCGGGATCTGGAAACACCATATATTTT

V: TRBV2
J: TRBJ1-5
size: many
D: -
CDR3: CASRNNQPQHF
DNA: TGTGCCAGCCGAAACAATCAGCCCCAGCATTTT

V: TRBV19
J: TRBJ2-7
size: many
D: -
CDR3: CASSISGSYEQYF
DNA: TGTGCCAGTAGTATATCAGGGTCCTACGAGCAGTACTTC

V: TRBV7-2
J: TRBJ2-5
size: few
D: -
CDR3: CASSIRGIQETQYF
DNA: TGTGCCAGCAGCATAAGGGGGATACAAGAGACCCAGTACTTC

V: TRBV6-1
J: TRBJ2-2
size: few
D: TRBD1
CDR3: CASSPQGSTGELFF
DNA: TGTGCCAGCAGCCCACAGGGGTCCACCGGGGAGCTGTTTTTT

V: TRBV5-1
J: TRBJ2-7
size: few
D: -
CDR3: CASSLGPQAYEQYF
DNA: TGCGCCAGCAGCTTGGGACCCCAAGCGTACGAGCAGTACTTC

V: TRBV7-2
J: TRBJ2-1
size: few
D: -
CDR3: CASSLSFPSSYNEQFF
DNA: TGTGCCAGCAGCTTGTCCTTCCCGAGCTCCTACAATGAGCAGTTCTTC

V: TRBV6-5
J: TRBJ2-7
size: -
D: -
CDR3: CTSSYQPSGTTYEQYF
DNA: TGTACCAGCAGTTACCAACCCTCCGGTACTACCTACGAGCAGTACTTC

V: TRBV20-1
J: TRBJ2-1
size: -
D: TRBD2
CDR3: CSATLLAGTNEQFF
DNA: TGCAGTGCTACTTTGCTAGCGGGAACGAATGAGCAGTTCTTC

V: TRBV18
J: TRBJ2-1
size: -
D: -
CDR3: CASSPLLGDEQFF
DNA: TGTGCCAGCTCACCTCTCTTGGGCGACGAGCAGTTCTTC

V: TRBV29-1
J: TRBJ2-5
size: few
D: -
CDR3: CSVDTGSETQYF
DNA: TGCAGCGTTGATACGGGTTCGGAGACCCAGTACTTC

V: TRBV5-4
J: TRBJ2-3
size: many
D: -
CDR3: CASSMNGQLRLYF
DNA: TGTGCCAGCAGCATGAACGGGCAGCTCCGTTTGTATTTT

V: TRBV7-9
J: TRBJ2-7
size: -
D: TRBD2
CDR3: CASSGPGGPSYEQYF
DNA: TGTGCCAGCAGCGGACCGGGAGGCCCTTCCTACGAGCAGTACTTC

V: TRBV27
J: TRBJ1-3
size: -
D: -
CDR3: CASSSATRNTIYF
DNA: TGTGCCAGCAGTTCCGCGACTCGAAACACCATATATTTT

V: TRBV7-2
J: TRBJ2-7
size: many
D: -
CDR3: CASSFQPGLTTGEQYF
DNA: TGTGCCAGCAGCTTCCAACCGGGACTTACAACGGGAGAGCAGTACTTC

V: TRBV7-9
J: TRBJ1-4
size: -
D: -
CDR3: CASSLAVLPTGNEKLFF
DNA: TGTGCCAGCAGCTTAGCGGTCCTCCCGACGGGTAATGAAAAACTGTTTTTT

V: TRBV6-6
J: TRBJ2-5
size: few
D: TRBD1
CDR3: CASSSLTGTGGLF
DNA: TGTGCCAGCAGTTCCCTGACCGGGACAGGGGGCCTATTC

V: TRBV5-1
J: TRBJ2-7
size: once
D: -
CDR3: CASGLSRGDYEQYF
DNA: TGCGCCAGCGGTCTTTCGCGAGGAGACTACGAGCAGTACTTC

V: TRBV4-2
J: TRBJ2-3
size: -
D: TRBD2
CDR3: CASSQQIAGGADTQYF
DNA: TGTGCCAGCAGCCAACAGATAGCGGGAGGGGCTGATACGCAGTATTTT

V: TRBV18
J: TRBJ2-1
size: few
D: -
CDR3: CASSPSYEDEQFF
DNA: TGTGCCAGCTCACCCTCCTACGAGGATGAGCAGTTCTTC